These 7 T cell receptor beta chains came from one sample sequenced in a study of blood T cell repertoires in COVID-19 (dated by TCRdb to the early 2020s). Library preparation used the immunoSEQ multiplex PCR assay. TCRdb provides this immuneACCESS table in a form limited to in-frame rearrangements. Some clones are lacking; in checked studies, under half of them reflect an unresolved V gene, and why the rest are absent is not known. A total of roughly 250,000 clones appear in this sample, roughly 86% of them only once. Around 2.1% of the sample belongs to the ten largest clones. The sequenced material came from PBMCs or T cells enriched from blood (not recorded which). The receptors originated from a woman in her forties or fifties who had recovered from COVID-19.

This rearrangement joins TRBV18 to TRBJ1-2; 7 bases match TRBD1. CDR1 and CDR2 from the germline V gene are KGHSH and LQKENI. V shed 1 base and J 4 bases; nucleotides not matched to a gene: 9. CDR3 size: 16 residues. The CDR3 DNA reads TGTGCCAGCTCACCACTGGACAGGACCGTTTCCTATGGCTACACCTTC. This gives the protein CASSPLDRTVSYGYTF. The full variable domain, with the rest looked up from reference TRBV18 and TRBJ1-2, is NAGVMQNPRHLVRRRGQEARLRCSPMKGHSHVYWYRQLPEEGLKFMVYLQKENIIDESGMPKERFSAEFPKEGPSILRIQQVVRGDSAAYFCASSPLDRTVSYGYTFGSGTRLTVV.

The J gene is TRBJ1-1, the V gene TRBV28, with D perhaps TRBD1 (6 bases). The germline V gene encodes CDR1 MDHEN and CDR2 SYDVKM. This CDR3 has 15 amino acids. V was cut by 1 base and J by 0 bases, with 9 bases left in between. The CDR3 here is CASSLSQGMNTEAFF. The CDR3 coding sequence is TGTGCCAGCAGTTTATCCCAGGGGATGAACACTGAAGCTTTCTTT.

The V call is TRBV18, the J call TRBJ2-5, with TRBD2 identical over 13 bases. The CDR3 contains 16 residues. The J segment lost 2 bases and the V segment lost 4 bases, leaving 4 bases of the junction unmatched. Per germline, CDR1 KGHSH and CDR2 LQKENI. CDR3 sequence reads: CASSRSLAGGQETQYF. As DNA, the CDR3 is TGTGCCAGCTCACGCTCACTAGCGGGAGGGCAAGAGACCCAGTACTTC. The full variable domain, completed using reference TRBV18 and TRBJ2-5, is NAGVMQNPRHLVRRRGQEARLRCSPMKGHSHVYWYRQLPEEGLKFMVYLQKENIIDESGMPKERFSAEFPKEGPSILRIQQVVRGDSAAYFCASSRSLAGGQETQYFGPGTRLLVL.

V gene TRBV9 combines with J gene TRBJ2-5; 9 bases fit TRBD1. Germline trimming cut 4 bases from V and 0 bases from J; bases unmatched to any gene: 4. Germline V lookup: CDR1 SGDLS, CDR2 YYNGEE. There are 15 residues in the CDR3. CDR3 DNA sequence: TGTGCCAGCAGCTTCGGGACAGGGAACCAAGAGACCCAGTACTTC. Encoded protein: CASSFGTGNQETQYF.

V gene TRBV5-1 combines with J gene TRBJ2-7, with 9 nucleotides matching TRBD1. The V and J ends lost 4 bases and 6 bases, in that order; junction bases with no gene match: 8. The length of the CDR3 is 14 residues. Germline V gene lookup returns CDR1 SGHRS and CDR2 YFSETQ. CDR3 DNA: TGCGCCAGCAGCACGGGACAGGGTCTTTTCGAGCAGTACTTC. Translation gives CASSTGQGLFEQYF.

This clone has a handful of counts. The chain combines TRBV4-1 with TRBJ1-4; no reliable D call. Germline lookup yields CDR1 MGHRA and CDR2 YSYEKL. V gave up 3 bases and J gave up 5 bases, with 10 bases separating them. CDR3 length: 14 residues. The DNA for the CDR3 is TGCGCCAGCAGCCAGACTCTGTCAAATGAAAAACTGTTTTTT. It is translated as CASSQTLSNEKLFF.

As to this clone: This same CDR3 is encoded by further DNA sequences in the sample. The rearrangement uses TRBV5-1 and TRBJ1-5; a possible D gene is TRBD1 (5 bases). This CDR3 is 13 amino acids long. The V gene's germline CDR1 is SGHRS and CDR2 YFSETQ. Trimming took 4 bases from V and 3 from J, leaving 8 bases between them. The CDR3 protein is CASSPGSNQPQHF. CDR3 coding DNA: TGCGCCAGCAGCCCAGGGTCCAATCAGCCCCAGCATTTT. The whole variable domain, remainder taken from reference TRBV5-1 and TRBJ1-5, is KAGVTQTPRYLIKTRGQQVTLSCSPISGHRSVSWYQQTPGQGLQFLFEYFSETQRNKGNFPGRFSGRQFSNSRSEMNVSTLELGDSALYLCASSPGSNQPQHFGDGTRLSIL.